This T cell receptor (beta chain) was recovered during a study of blood T cell repertoires in COVID-19. Whole-study context: Material from acute and convalescent COVID-19 was sourced from the United States, Italy and Spain. Sample material is recorded as cDNA or gDNA derived from T cells, B-cell-depleted T cells, or PBMCs.

As handled by the study authors: The authors estimated nucleated cell counts from reference gene primer amplification. Sequencing was performed with immunoSEQ multiplex PCR; in TCRdb, only in-frame clones are kept and a portion is missing. V, J and clone size are taken as reported in that table, and D and trimming were inferred from the DNA itself. The sample holds 150,000 to 200,000 clones, around four fifths seen once. Germline V gene lookup returns CDR1 MNHEY and CDR2 SVGEGT. The CDR3 covers 14 residues. Trimming took 6 bases from V and 0 from J, leaving 11 bases between them. This clone was recorded once.

Sequenced input: peripheral blood. The chain links TRBV6-2 or TRBV6-3 to TRBJ1-1, with D perhaps TRBD1 (5 bases). This TCR derives from a man between 65 and 85 years old with acute or convalescent COVID-19. As DNA, the CDR3 is TGTGCCAGCAGCTTCGGGACTTTGAACACTGAAGCTTTCTTT. This sequence encodes CASSFGTLNTEAFF.